What follows describes a single T cell receptor beta chain. This sample stems from a study of blood T cell repertoires in COVID-19. Across the study: There were acute and convalescent COVID-19 samples, and they came from the United States, Italy and Spain. The analysed material was cDNA or gDNA that came from T cells, B-cell-depleted T cells, or PBMCs.

The CDR3 has 14 amino acids. The germline CDR1 and CDR2 sequences are SGHRS and YFSETQ. The V and J ends lost 0 bases and 4 bases respectively, with 8 bases between them. Original handling: How many nucleated cells were present was estimated from reference gene primer amplification. Assay: immunoSEQ multiplex PCR; the TCRdb copy retains only in-frame clones and omits some. The DNA was the basis for D and trimming; V, J and clone size are from that table. This sample has approximately 210,000 clones, with approximately 85% found just once. The sequencing input was peripheral blood. This clonotype was obtained from a woman in her fifties or sixties with active or convalescent COVID-19. The V gene is TRBV5-1, the J gene TRBJ1-3; D is unclear. Written as DNA, the CDR3 is TGCGCCAGCAGCTTGGAGGCGGGGGGAAACACCATATATTTT. It is translated as CASSLEAGGNTIYF.